Below, 9 T cell receptor beta chains from the same sample are listed, as sequenced in a study of spatial heterogeneity in lung cancer. TCRdb redid the calling of the 5' RACE reads with MiXCR, one entry per CDR3 protein. The table records 25,000 to 35,000 distinct CDR3 sequences, 8.4% of them present only once. The time point: sample taken at primary tumor resection. Extraction of whole RNA from tumor, nontumor lung or frozen PBMC preceded unsorted sequencing. The sample in question was PBMCs, obtained at surgery. All receptors derive from a female donor with early-stage non-small cell lung cancer.

This clonotype has a count of ten or more. The V and J genes are TRBV28 and TRBJ1-1; a possible D gene is TRBD1 (5 bases). V dropped 9 bases and J dropped 3 bases, with 14 bases sitting between them. This CDR3 spans 13 amino acids. Germline V gives CDR1 MDHEN, CDR2 SYDVKM. CDR3 protein: CASGSGQDTEAFF. The CDR3 coding sequence is TGTGCCAGTGGGTCGGGGCAGGACACTGAAGCTTTCTTT.

This clonotype was observed many times. The rearrangement uses TRBV5-1 and TRBJ2-2; the D gene is possibly TRBD1 (5 bases). Deletions cut 0 bases from V and 0 bases from J, with 15 bases between. This CDR3 comprises 18 residues. Per germline, CDR1 SGHRS and CDR2 YFSETQ. The CDR3 DNA follows: TGCGCCAGCAGCTTGGTCCCCGTACAGGCTTCGAACACCGGGGAGCTGTTTTTT. Residues: CASSLVPVQASNTGELFF.

This clonotype showed up many times. The chain joins TRBV18 to TRBJ2-3; D is ambiguous. The CDR3 runs 13 residues. Germline V lookup: CDR1 KGHSH, CDR2 LQKENI. Trimming left V 0 bases short and J 9 bases short, with 10 bases between. The CDR3, as DNA: TGTGCCAGCTCACCACCGAGAAGCGAGACGCAGTATTTT. The encoded protein is CASSPPRSETQYF.

The sample holds many counts of this clonotype. The rearrangement links TRBV11-2 to TRBJ2-7; 9 bases are shared with TRBD1. Germline CDR1 reads SGHAT; CDR2 reads FQNNGV. This CDR3 spans 14 amino acids. V lost 5 bases to trimming and J lost 5 bases; unmatched junction nucleotides: 7. In DNA, the CDR3 is TGTGCCAGCAGCCGGTTGGACAGGGGACACGAGCAGTACGTC. This encodes CASSRLDRGHEQYV.

This clonotype was recorded a few times. The chain employs TRBV12-3 or TRBV12-4 and TRBJ1-2; 9 nucleotides match TRBD1. V lost 5 bases and J lost 2; bases outside the gene matches: 6. The CDR3 length is 15 residues. CDR3 loop: CASSPPGTGNYGYTF. Here the CDR3 DNA reads TGTGCCAGCAGTCCACCCGGGACAGGGAACTATGGCTACACCTTC.

The V call is TRBV6-1, the J call TRBJ1-5; perhaps TRBD1 as D (6 bases). The CDR3 totals 15 residues. The V and J ends lost 1 base and 5 bases respectively, with 12 bases between them. Germline-derived CDR1 and CDR2 are MNHNS and SASEGT. The CDR3 sequence: CASSEGQAPYQPQHF. The CDR3 DNA sequence: TGTGCCAGCAGTGAAGGACAGGCTCCCTATCAGCCCCAGCATTTT.

This clonotype was observed at least ten times. The chain employs TRBV28 and TRBJ1-5; 7 bases fit TRBD1. Germline V CDR1 and CDR2: MDHEN, SYDVKM. V lost 5 bases to trimming and J lost 3 bases; unmatched junction nucleotides: 7. The CDR3 has 15 amino acids. The CDR3 region has the DNA TGTGCCAGCAGTGTGACAGGGACCCTCAATCAGCCCCAGCATTTT. It is translated as CASSVTGTLNQPQHF.

Relative to its sample, this clonotype is medium-sized. The chain recombines TRBV7-2 with TRBJ2-7; D might be TRBD1 or TRBD2, each matching 5 bases. This CDR3 region has 15 residues. The V and J ends lost 5 bases and 3 bases respectively, with 17 bases between them. Germline V CDR1 and CDR2: SGHTA, FQGNSA. The chain's CDR3 is CASSGMGEPVYEQYV. The CDR3 coding sequence is TGTGCCAGCAGCGGGATGGGGGAACCGGTCTACGAGCAGTACGTC.

This clonotype was detected many times. The chain is built from TRBV27 and TRBJ2-5; 10 nucleotides line up with TRBD1. The CDR3 spans 15 residues. V was clipped by 4 bases and J by 4 bases; unmatched bases: 6. Per germline, CDR1 MNHEY and CDR2 SMNVEV (reference sequence). CDR3 sequence: CASSWAGTGVETQYF. The CDR3 DNA is TGTGCCAGCAGTTGGGCGGGGACAGGGGTAGAGACCCAGTACTTC.